One and the same sample provided the 32 T cell receptor beta chains below, sequenced in a study of technical replicates of blood from a handful of donors. The protocol was immunoSEQ multiplex PCR, while the TCRdb copy is restricted to in-frame clones and leaves out a portion. The table has under 95,000 clones, about 96% seen once; the top ten hold over 0.25%. Material for sequencing was T cells isolated from PBMCs. The receptors were sampled from a human donor in good health.

The J gene is TRBJ2-5, the V gene TRBV28, with TRBD2 matching 10 bases. V was clipped by 6 bases and J by 4 bases; unmatched bases: 8. In germline, CDR1 is MDHEN, CDR2 SYDVKM. The CDR3 length is 15 residues. The CDR3 is CASRVSGRSGETQYF. CDR3 coding DNA: TGTGCCAGCAGGGTTAGCGGGAGGTCGGGAGAGACCCAGTACTTC.

V gene TRBV19 combines with J gene TRBJ2-7; tentative D call: TRBD1 (6 bases). CDR1 and CDR2 from the germline V gene are LNHDA and SQIVND (reference sequence). There are 14 residues in the CDR3. V was shortened by 3 bases and J by 1 base, with 10 bases between the two germline ends. This CDR3 is CASSIGTQSYEQYF. CDR3 coding DNA: TGTGCCAGTAGTATTGGGACACAATCCTACGAGCAGTACTTC.

The genes are TRBV2 and TRBJ2-7; TRBD2 matches 7 bases. J was trimmed by 2 bases and V by 4 bases; bases with no gene match: 8. The CDR3 runs to 15 residues. The germline CDR1 and CDR2 sequences are SNHLY and FYNNEI. For the CDR3, the DNA is TGTGCCAGCAGTGGAACCGGGACTACAGCCTACGAGCAGTACTTC. This sequence encodes CASSGTGTTAYEQYF.

The chain employs TRBV27 and TRBJ2-1, with TRBD1 identical over 7 bases. The trim removed 5 bases at V and 1 base at J, leaving 11 bases unmatched. Germline CDR1 and CDR2: MNHEY and SMNVEV (reference sequence). This CDR3 has 17 residues. CDR3 DNA sequence: TGTGCCAGCAGTCCACGCCCGACAGGGTCGTCCTACAATGAGCAGTTCTTC. Encoded protein: CASSPRPTGSSYNEQFF.

The genes are TRBV19 and TRBJ1-2; 8 bases line up with TRBD1. The V segment lost 7 bases and the J segment 7 bases; nucleotides outside the gene matches: 8. The length of the CDR3 is 13 residues. Germline loops: CDR1 LNHDA, CDR2 SQIVND (reference sequence). The CDR3 loop is CASIRQGASGYTF. As DNA, the CDR3 is TGTGCCAGTATTCGCCAGGGGGCTAGTGGCTACACCTTC.

The chain is built from TRBV2 and TRBJ1-1, with D perhaps matching TRBD1 (5 bases). Trimming removed 5 bases from V and 9 bases from J, with 10 bases in between. CDR3 size: 11 residues. Germline CDR1 SNHLY, CDR2 FYNNEI. CDR3 sequence (DNA): TGTGCCAGCAGTCACCAGGACAAAGCTTTCTTT. Amino acid sequence: CASSHQDKAFF. The full variable domain, its missing parts supplied by reference TRBV2 and TRBJ1-1, is EPEVTQTPSHQVTQMGQEVILRCVPISNHLYFYWYRQILGQKVEFLVSFYNNEISEKSEIFDDQFSVERPDGSNFTLKIRSTKLEDSAMYFCASSHQDKAFFGQGTRLTVV.

This chain connects TRBV7-6 to TRBJ1-5; D may be TRBD1 (6 bases). Per the germline V gene, CDR1 is SGHVS and CDR2 is FNYEAQ. The CDR3 is 18 amino acids. Trimming removed 6 bases at V and 1 base at J, with 22 bases between. CDR3 region: CASRPPRGRASSNQPQHF. DNA for the CDR3: TGTGCCAGCAGGCCCCCTAGGGGGAGGGCTTCGAGCAATCAGCCCCAGCATTTT.

The chain joins TRBV30 to TRBJ2-5, with 13 nucleotides matching TRBD2. Germline-derived CDR1 and CDR2 are GTSNPN and SVGIG (reference sequence). CDR3 length equals 18 residues. J gave up 3 bases and V 3 bases, and 13 bases lay outside the gene matches. The CDR3 loop reads CAWRSQRFGLAGEETQYF. The CDR3 nucleotides read TGTGCCTGGAGGTCGCAGAGGTTTGGACTAGCGGGGGAAGAGACCCAGTACTTC.

The genes are TRBV6-1 and TRBJ1-1; D gene ambiguous. The V gene's germline CDR1 is MNHNS and CDR2 SASEGT. V lost 0 bases, J lost 3 bases, and 2 bases lay in between. The CDR3 contains 12 residues. CDR3 sequence reads: CASSEADTEAFF. CDR3 coding DNA: TGTGCCAGCAGTGAAGCCGACACTGAAGCTTTCTTT.

This chain uses TRBV18 with TRBJ2-5; 9 bases agree with TRBD1. The germline CDR1 and CDR2 sequences are KGHSH and LQKENI. After removal of 3 bases from V and 1 base from J, the junction contained 6 bases not matched to a gene. The CDR3 totals 16 residues. The chain's CDR3 is CASSPPTGGSQETQYF. CDR3 nucleotides: TGTGCCAGCTCACCCCCGACAGGGGGAAGCCAAGAGACCCAGTACTTC.

The chain uses TRBV27 and TRBJ2-1, with D possibly being TRBD2 (6 bases). This CDR3 region has 16 residues. V lost 1 base and J 8 bases, leaving 18 bases between the germline ends. Germline V lookup: CDR1 MNHEY, CDR2 SMNVEV (reference sequence). CDR3 sequence reads: CASSLWGLVREDEQFF. The DNA of the CDR3 is TGTGCCAGCAGTTTATGGGGATTGGTTAGGGAGGATGAGCAGTTCTTC.

This chain connects TRBV11-3 to TRBJ1-1, with D tentatively TRBD1 (6 bases). V was trimmed by 5 bases and J by 6 bases, leaving 13 bases between them. This CDR3 region has 13 residues. Germline CDR1 SGHNT, CDR2 YENEEA. CDR3 sequence: CASSGGASPEAFF. CDR3 nucleotide sequence: TGTGCCAGCAGCGGGGGGGCGAGCCCTGAAGCTTTCTTT.

The rearrangement links TRBV7-9 to TRBJ1-1, with a possible D match to TRBD1 (6 bases). CDR1 and CDR2 from the germline V gene are SEHNR and FQNEAQ (reference sequence). The V gene lost 4 bases and the J gene lost 3 bases, with 12 bases spanning the gap. This CDR3 region has 14 residues. The DNA of the CDR3 is TGTGCCAGCAGCTCATACAGGGAAGACACTGAAGCTTTCTTT. This encodes CASSSYREDTEAFF. The variable domain in full, with the rest retrieved from reference TRBV7-9 and TRBJ1-1, is DTGVSQNPRHKITKRGQNVTFRCDPISEHNRLYWYRQTLGQGPEFLTYFQNEAQLEKSRLLSDRFSAERPKGSFSTLEIQRTEQGDSAMYLCASSSYREDTEAFFGQGTRLTVV.

J is TRBJ2-1 and V is TRBV5-8; 9 bases agree with TRBD2. There are 15 residues in the CDR3. The V and J ends lost 3 bases and 1 base, in that order; junction bases with no gene match: 2. From germline, CDR1 is SGHTS and CDR2 YDEGEE. The CDR3 nucleotides are TGTGCCAGCAGCTCTACTAGCGGGTCCTACAATGAGCAGTTCTTC. Translated, it gives CASSSTSGSYNEQFF.

This chain uses TRBV15 with TRBJ1-2; 7 positions match TRBD1. The CDR3 has 18 residues. The junction had 15 bases not matched to a gene; V was cut back by 3 bases and J by 2 bases. CDR1 is LNHNV, CDR2 YYDKDF, per germline (reference sequence). CDR3 nucleotides: TGTGCCACCAGCAGGGGGACGACAGGGTATCGGGAAAACTATGGCTACACCTTC. It translates to CATSRGTTGYRENYGYTF.

This chain's CDR3 is CASSRQGDGYTF. The CDR3 nucleotides read TGTGCCAGCAGCCGGCAGGGGGACGGCTACACCTTC. The genes are TRBV28 and TRBJ1-2, with 7 positions matching TRBD1. CDR1 is MDHEN, CDR2 SYDVKM, per germline. Losses at the gene ends were 6 bases for V and 8 bases for J; bases not matched to a gene: 6. This CDR3 spans 12 amino acids.

This chain joins TRBV6-4 and TRBJ2-7; TRBD1 might be the D (5 bases). Germline CDR1 and CDR2: MRHNA and SNTAGT. This CDR3 comprises 15 residues. Trimming removed 4 bases from V and 4 bases from J, with 17 bases in between. The CDR3 DNA is TGTGCCAGCAGTGTAGACCAGACTGACAGTTACGAGCAGTACTTC. As protein: CASSVDQTDSYEQYF.

This clone has only one observation. The V and J genes are TRBV4-1 and TRBJ2-5; D possibly corresponds to TRBD2 (5 bases). The germline CDR1 and CDR2 sequences are MGHRA and YSYEKL. V gave up 1 base and J gave up 6 bases, with 15 bases separating them. This CDR3 spans 15 amino acids. CDR3 sequence: CASSQGRGGSQTQYF. The CDR3 coding sequence is TGCGCCAGCAGCCAAGGACGAGGAGGAAGCCAGACCCAGTACTTC.

The chain links TRBV7-8 to TRBJ1-1; 8 bases align to TRBD1. This CDR3 comprises 16 residues. V dropped 1 base and J dropped 1; count of bases not matched to a gene: 5. Germline-derived CDR1 and CDR2 are SGHVS and FQNEAQ. For the CDR3, the DNA is TGTGCCAGCAGCTTAGTGTGGACAGGGCCGAACACTGAAGCTTTCTTT. Translated, it gives CASSLVWTGPNTEAFF.

The rearrangement links TRBV7-8 to TRBJ1-1; 9 bases fit TRBD1. Per germline, CDR1 SGHVS and CDR2 FQNEAQ. Unmatched junction bases numbered 10, after V lost 2 bases and J lost 0 bases. The CDR3 covers 18 residues. For the CDR3, the DNA is TGTGCCAGCAGCTTATTTGGGACAGGGAACAACTTGAACACTGAAGCTTTCTTT. This encodes CASSLFGTGNNLNTEAFF. Complete variable domain (other parts from reference TRBV7-8 and TRBJ1-1): GAGVSQSPRYKVAKRGQDVALRCDPISGHVSLFWYQQALGQGPEFLTYFQNEAQLDKSGLPSDRFFAERPEGSVSTLKIQRTQQEDSAVYLCASSLFGTGNNLNTEAFFGQGTRLTVV.

The V and J genes are TRBV18 and TRBJ2-2; no reliable D call. Germline V gene sequence: CDR1 KGHSH, CDR2 LQKENI. The V end lost 5 bases, the J end lost 1 base, and 11 bases lay between the germline ends. The length of the CDR3 is 15 residues. The CDR3 DNA reads as TGTGCCAGCTCAGCGCCATCAAAGAACACCGGGGAGCTGTTTTTT. It yields the protein CASSAPSKNTGELFF.

This CDR3 is CASSLDRGRGYTF. The CDR3 bases are TGCGCCAGCAGCTTGGATAGGGGGCGCGGCTACACCTTC. The chain employs TRBV5-1 and TRBJ1-2, with TRBD1 matching 7 bases. Germline V gives CDR1 SGHRS, CDR2 YFSETQ. The CDR3 runs 13 residues. V gave up 0 bases and J gave up 8 bases; unmatched junction bases: 4.

The J gene is TRBJ2-5, the V gene TRBV5-4, with D uncertain. V was pared by 1 base and J by 0 bases, with 7 bases between. The CDR3 has 14 amino acids. CDR1 is SGHNT and CDR2 is YYREEE in the germline V gene (reference sequence). CDR3 sequence (DNA): TGTGCCAGCAGCTTGACCGGGTACCAAGAGACCCAGTACTTC. Translated, it gives CASSLTGYQETQYF.

In its sample, this clone was seen once. J is TRBJ2-7 and V is TRBV27; D is undetermined. V was shortened by 4 bases and J by 3 bases, with 10 bases between the two germline ends. This CDR3 is 13 amino acids long. Germline assignment: CDR1 MNHEY and CDR2 SMNVEV (reference sequence). CDR3 in DNA: TGTGCCAGCAGTTCCCCACTAAACTACGAGCAGTACTTC. Its protein product is CASSSPLNYEQYF.

The chain links TRBV19 to TRBJ2-5, with 10 bases identical to TRBD1. The V segment lost 9 bases and the J segment 4 bases; nucleotides outside the gene matches: 8. Germline-derived CDR1 and CDR2 are LNHDA and SQIVND (reference sequence). The length of the CDR3 is 14 residues. The CDR3 is CASLGQGPLETQYF. The CDR3 nucleotides read TGTGCCAGCCTGGGACAGGGGCCACTAGAGACCCAGTACTTC. Drawing the rest from reference TRBV19 and TRBJ2-5, the complete variable domain is DGGITQSPKYLFRKEGQNVTLSCEQNLNHDAMYWYRQDPGQGLRLIYYSQIVNDFQKGDIAEGYSVSREKKESFPLTVTSAQKNPTAFYLCASLGQGPLETQYFGPGTRLLVL.

This sequence joins TRBV7-9 and TRBJ2-2; unclear D gene. Germline V CDR1 and CDR2: SEHNR, FQNEAQ (reference sequence). CDR3 length equals 18 residues. V gave up 0 bases and J gave up 6 bases, with 20 bases separating them. The CDR3 reads CASSLASNYPLGAGELFF. For the CDR3, the DNA is TGTGCCAGCAGCTTAGCTTCGAACTATCCCCTCGGAGCCGGGGAGCTGTTTTTT.

The CDR3 DNA sequence: TGTGCCAGTACCCAGAGGTTGGTTCGGCAGCCCCAGCATTTT. Translating gives CASTQRLVRQPQHF. The gene calls are TRBV19 and TRBJ1-5, with D unclear. V was clipped by 7 bases and J by 7 bases, with 17 bases between them. There are 14 residues in the CDR3. Per the germline V gene, CDR1 is LNHDA and CDR2 is SQIVND (reference sequence). Using reference TRBV19 and TRBJ1-5 for the parts outside the CDR3, the full variable domain is DGGITQSPKYLFRKEGQNVTLSCEQNLNHDAMYWYRQDPGQGLRLIYYSQIVNDFQKGDIAEGYSVSREKKESFPLTVTSAQKNPTAFYLCASTQRLVRQPQHFGDGTRLSIL.

The CDR3 DNA sequence: TGTGCCAGCAGTTTAAGGACAGTTCTAGAAGCTTTCTTT. This codes for CASSLRTVLEAFF. V gene TRBV28 combines with J gene TRBJ1-1; tentative D call: TRBD1 (6 bases). The CDR3 has 13 amino acids. Between the trimmed V and J ends, which lost 2 bases and 8 bases, there was a span of 12 bases. Germline V lookup: CDR1 MDHEN, CDR2 SYDVKM. The full variable domain, with the rest looked up from reference TRBV28 and TRBJ1-1, is DVKVTQSSRYLVKRTGEKVFLECVQDMDHENMFWYRQDPGLGLRLIYFSYDVKMKEKGDIPEGYSVSREKKERFSLILESASTNQTSMYLCASSLRTVLEAFFGQGTRLTVV.

V gene TRBV23-1 combines with J gene TRBJ1-1; 10 nucleotides agree with TRBD1. TRBV23-1 belongs to the ORF category, with a function that is uncertain. With V trimmed by 5 bases and J by 3 bases, 12 bases remained unmatched. This CDR3 is 17 amino acids long. The CDR3 DNA is TGCGCCAGCAGTTACCGGGACAGGGGCAAATGGGACACTGAAGCTTTCTTT. It translates to CASSYRDRGKWDTEAFF.

The rearrangement links TRBV5-1 to TRBJ2-1; D remains ambiguous. The germline V and J ends were trimmed by 0 bases and 2 bases, with 9 bases remaining between them. Germline CDR1 reads SGHRS; CDR2 reads YFSETQ. This CDR3 has 15 residues. This chain's CDR3 is CASSLDEQPYNEQFF. The CDR3 DNA reads as TGCGCCAGCAGCTTGGATGAACAACCCTACAATGAGCAGTTCTTC.

The chain is built from TRBV10-1 and TRBJ1-5; 9 bases line up with TRBD1. Unmatched junction bases numbered 4, after V lost 6 bases and J lost 4 bases. Germline-derived CDR1 and CDR2 are WNHNN and SYGVQD (reference sequence). CDR3 size: 14 residues. The CDR3 DNA reads as TGCGCCAGCAGCCGGGACAGGGAAAATCAGCCCCAGCATTTT. Its translation: CASSRDRENQPQHF.

This chain uses TRBV7-6 with TRBJ2-3; 9 bases map to TRBD2. V trimming: 3 bases; J trimming: 2 bases; junction bases outside the gene matches: 6. CDR3 length: 16 amino acids. Per the germline V gene, CDR1 is SGHVS and CDR2 is FNYEAQ. The CDR3 loop reads CASSFSAGGNTDTQYF. CDR3 DNA sequence: TGTGCCAGCAGCTTTTCGGCGGGGGGGAACACAGATACGCAGTATTTT.